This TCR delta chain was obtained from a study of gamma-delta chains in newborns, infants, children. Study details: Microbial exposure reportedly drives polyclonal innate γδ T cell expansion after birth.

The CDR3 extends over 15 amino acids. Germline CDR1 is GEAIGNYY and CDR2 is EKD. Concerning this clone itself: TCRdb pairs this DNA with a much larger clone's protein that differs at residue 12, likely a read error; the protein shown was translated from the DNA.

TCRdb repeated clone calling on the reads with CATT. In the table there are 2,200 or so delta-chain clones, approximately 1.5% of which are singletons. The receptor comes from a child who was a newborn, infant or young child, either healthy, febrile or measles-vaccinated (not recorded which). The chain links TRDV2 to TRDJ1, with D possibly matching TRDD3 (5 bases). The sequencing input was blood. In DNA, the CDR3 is TGTGCCTGTGACACCGGGGTGGGGTACACCGATAGACTCATCTTT. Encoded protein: CACDTGVGYTDRLIF.